One and the same sample provided the 23 T cell receptor beta chains below, sequenced in a study of blood T cell repertoires in COVID-19. The assay was immunoSEQ multiplex PCR, and TCRdb's table has in-frame clones only and misses some. The sample consists of a few hundred thousand clones, 88% of them appearing once. The sample consisted of PBMCs or T cells enriched from blood (not recorded which). The receptors shown here come from a woman between 25 and 40 years old who had recovered from COVID-19.

The rearrangement links TRBV2 to TRBJ1-1; D is unclear. There are 11 residues in the CDR3. V was pared by 8 bases and J by 7 bases, with 11 bases between. Germline V CDR1 and CDR2: SNHLY, FYNNEI. CDR3 in DNA: TGTGCCAGCGTACTGTTAAATGAAGCTTTCTTT. This gives the protein CASVLLNEAFF.

This chain joins TRBV28 and TRBJ2-7; D is possibly TRBD2 (6 bases). CDR1 is MDHEN, CDR2 SYDVKM, per germline. This CDR3 is built from 13 residues. Trimming took 5 bases from V and 5 from J, leaving 13 bases between them. The DNA for the CDR3 is TGTGCCAGCAGTCCCGGGGGTTTTGACGAGCAGTACTTC. Residues: CASSPGGFDEQYF.

The chain has TRBV2 and TRBJ1-2; D not certain. Germline V gives CDR1 SNHLY, CDR2 FYNNEI. The V end was cut by 5 bases, the J end by 4 bases, with 11 bases between. The CDR3 spans 13 residues. The CDR3, as DNA: TGTGCCAGCAGTACAAGTGAATCCTATGGCTACACCTTC. It translates to CASSTSESYGYTF.

This clone was seen only a few times. V gene TRBV19 combines with J gene TRBJ2-7; no reliable D call. The V gene lost 5 bases and the J gene lost 3 bases, with 11 bases spanning the gap. Germline loops: CDR1 LNHDA, CDR2 SQIVND (reference sequence). This CDR3 region has 13 residues. The CDR3 DNA sequence: TGTGCCAGTAGTCGCACAGCTTTCTACGAGCAGTACTTC. Translated: CASSRTAFYEQYF.

The V and J genes are TRBV2 and TRBJ2-7; 9 positions match TRBD1. The germline V gene encodes CDR1 SNHLY and CDR2 FYNNEI. This CDR3 is 17 amino acids long. Trimming cost V 6 bases and J 7 bases; bases outside gene matches: 19. The CDR3 sequence is CASSPIIPGQGPEEQYF. The CDR3 DNA follows: TGTGCCAGCAGCCCTATAATTCCGGGACAGGGTCCTGAGGAGCAGTACTTC.

The chain carries TRBV23-1 and TRBJ2-7; D is unresolved. TRBV23-1 is reported as an ORF; its role is uncertain. The V end was cut by 3 bases, the J end by 2 bases, with 17 bases between. The CDR3 length is 16 residues. The DNA for the CDR3 is TGCGCCAGCAGTCACTTACCCTGGTCAAGCCCCTACGAGCAGTACTTC. This codes for CASSHLPWSSPYEQYF.

The V call is TRBV4-1, the J call TRBJ2-1, with D possibly TRBD2 on 6 matching bases. CDR1 MGHRA and CDR2 YSYEKL come from the germline V gene. The length of the CDR3 is 18 residues. V was pared by 0 bases and J by 4 bases, with 19 bases between. The CDR3, as DNA: TGCGCCAGCAGCCAAGACCCGGTTTGGCGGGGAAGTTACAATGAGCAGTTCTTC. It yields the protein CASSQDPVWRGSYNEQFF.

This chain connects TRBV27 to TRBJ2-7; D unresolved. Germline V CDR1 and CDR2: MNHEY, SMNVEV (reference sequence). CDR3 length equals 14 residues. The germline V and J ends were trimmed by 6 bases and 1 base, with 13 bases remaining between them. Written as DNA, the CDR3 is TGTGCCAGCAGCCGGTCCGTAAAATCCTACGAGCAGTACTTC. It encodes CASSRSVKSYEQYF.

The V call is TRBV7-6, the J call TRBJ2-1, with TRBD1 matching over 7 bases. The V segment lost 0 bases and the J segment 0 bases; nucleotides outside the gene matches: 8. CDR1 SGHVS and CDR2 FNYEAQ come from the germline V gene. The CDR3 consists of 18 residues. The CDR3 sequence is CASSLAPTGFGSYNEQFF. For the CDR3, the DNA is TGTGCCAGCAGCTTAGCGCCGACAGGGTTCGGCTCCTACAATGAGCAGTTCTTC.

This clone showed up just a few times. The V gene is TRBV2, the J gene TRBJ1-4; D is ambiguous. CDR1 and CDR2 (germline): SNHLY, FYNNEI. The V end was cut by 2 bases, the J end by 4 bases, with 11 bases between. The CDR3 consists of 15 residues. This CDR3 reads CASSELTEFNEKLFF. The CDR3 DNA is TGTGCCAGCAGTGAATTGACGGAGTTTAATGAAAAACTGTTTTTT.

The J gene is TRBJ1-5, the V gene TRBV7-3; the match to TRBD1 covers 8 bases. The ends lost 4 bases at V and 2 bases at J; junction bases unmatched: 13. The CDR3 runs to 18 residues. Germline loops: CDR1 SGHTA, CDR2 FQGTGA. As DNA, the CDR3 is TGTGCCAGCAGCTCGCACACTGGACAGGGAGGGGGCAATCAGCCCCAGCATTTT. Its translation: CASSSHTGQGGGNQPQHF.

The chain couples TRBV18 to TRBJ1-1, with D perhaps TRBD1 (6 bases). Germline assignment: CDR1 KGHSH and CDR2 LQKENI. The CDR3 length is 15 residues. Trimming removed 3 bases at V and 2 bases at J, with 13 bases between. CDR3 sequence reads: CASSPLQGQNTEAFF. The DNA of the CDR3 is TGTGCCAGCTCACCGTTACAGGGACAAAACACTGAAGCTTTCTTT.

J is TRBJ2-6 and V is TRBV25-1, with unresolved D. V shed 7 bases and J shed 0 bases, with 10 bases lying between them. CDR1 is MGHDK, CDR2 SYGVNS, per germline. The CDR3 runs to 15 residues. CDR3 nucleotides: TGTGCCAGCATGTGGAGTTCCTCTGGGGCCAACGTCCTGACTTTC. Translated, it gives CASMWSSSGANVLTF. Full variable domain (rest looked up from reference TRBV25-1 and TRBJ2-6): EADIYQTPRYLVIGTGKKITLECSQTMGHDKMYWYQQDPGMELHLIHYSYGVNSTEKGDLSSESTVSRIRTEHFPLTLESARPSHTSQYLCASMWSSSGANVLTFGAGSRLTVL.

The chain combines TRBV4-2 with TRBJ2-3, with 8 bases identical to TRBD2. The V segment lost 1 base and the J segment 3 bases; nucleotides outside the gene matches: 6. The germline V gene has CDR1 LGHNA and CDR2 YNFKEQ. The CDR3 is made up of 16 amino acids. The CDR3 sequence is CASSQGAGGTTDTQYF. The CDR3 bases are TGTGCCAGCAGCCAAGGGGCGGGGGGTACAACAGATACGCAGTATTTT.

This sequence joins TRBV5-4 and TRBJ2-3; 14 nucleotides match TRBD2. The CDR3 covers 18 residues. Trimming took 4 bases from V and 4 from J; bases not matched to a gene: 11. Germline lookup yields CDR1 SGHNT and CDR2 YYREEE (reference sequence). CDR3 amino acids: CASSREGLAGEGADTQYF. CDR3 coding DNA: TGTGCCAGCAGCCGAGAGGGACTAGCGGGGGAAGGAGCAGATACGCAGTATTTT. Filled out from reference TRBV5-4 and TRBJ2-3, the complete variable domain reads ETGVTQSPTHLIKTRGQQVTLRCSSQSGHNTVSWYQQALGQGPQFIFQYYREEENGRGNFPPRFSGLQFPNYSSELNVNALELDDSALYLCASSREGLAGEGADTQYFGPGTRLTVL.

This clone has a handful of counts. This rearrangement joins TRBV4-3 to TRBJ2-7, with a tentative D call TRBD2 (5 bases). The CDR3 sequence is 15 residues long. Germline-derived CDR1 and CDR2 are LGHNA and YSLEER. V lost 3 bases and J 4 bases, leaving 16 bases between the germline ends. CDR3 loop: CASSQSGFGVYEQYF. The CDR3, as DNA: TGCGCCAGCAGCCAGTCGGGATTTGGAGTATACGAGCAGTACTTC.

The genes are TRBV6-5 and TRBJ1-2; 11 positions agree with TRBD1. Trimming removed 5 bases from V and 7 bases from J; junction bases left unmatched: 6. Germline-derived CDR1 and CDR2 are MNHEY and SVGAGI. This CDR3 is built from 14 residues. The CDR3 DNA is TGTGCCAGCAGTCCCGGACAGGGGGCGGGTGGCTACACCTTC. Residues: CASSPGQGAGGYTF.

This chain joins TRBV6-6 and TRBJ1-2; 8 bases map to TRBD1. The CDR3 is 13 residues long. V dropped 6 bases and J dropped 7; count of bases not matched to a gene: 7. The germline CDR1 and CDR2 sequences are MNHNY and SVGAGI (reference sequence). CDR3 DNA: TGTGCCAGCAGACAGAGGACAGGGAGTGGCTACACCTTC. It yields the protein CASRQRTGSGYTF.

This clone was counted between two and nine times. The chain employs TRBV3-1 (or the pseudogene TRBV3-2) and TRBJ2-7; TRBD2 agrees at 13 bases. CDR1 LGHDT and CDR2 YNNKEL come from the germline V gene (reference sequence). This CDR3 region has 15 residues. Trimming took 3 bases from V and 2 from J; bases not matched to a gene: 1. The CDR3 nucleotides read TGTGCCAGCAGCCATGGACTAGCGGGGGCCTACGAGCAGTACTTC. This encodes CASSHGLAGAYEQYF.

The chain combines TRBV29-1 with TRBJ2-1; possible D gene TRBD2, 6 bases. The CDR3 extends over 13 amino acids. Per the germline V gene, CDR1 is SQVTM and CDR2 is ANQGSEA. Trimming stripped 7 bases from V and 3 bases from J, with 13 bases between. The chain's CDR3 is CSAKGGLYNEQFF. For the CDR3, the DNA is TGCAGCGCAAAAGGAGGGCTCTACAATGAGCAGTTCTTC.

V and J are TRBV6-6 and TRBJ2-1; TRBD2 aligns across 7 bases. The germline V gene encodes CDR1 MNHNY and CDR2 SVGAGI (reference sequence). The CDR3 is 17 amino acids. Trimming took 5 bases from V and 9 from J; bases not matched to a gene: 19. For the CDR3, the DNA is TGTGCCAGCAGTCACGGGCGGTTTCCGGGAGGCCTCGGTGAGCAGTTCTTC. Its translation: CASSHGRFPGGLGEQFF.

The chain recombines TRBV10-1 with TRBJ2-5, with a weak D call TRBD2 (6 bases). Per germline, CDR1 WNHNN and CDR2 SYGVQD (reference sequence). This CDR3 region has 14 residues. The V end lost 4 bases, the J end lost 3 bases, and 12 bases lay between the germline ends. The CDR3: CASSVSGAEETQYF. The CDR3 region has the DNA TGCGCCAGCAGTGTTTCGGGAGCTGAAGAGACCCAGTACTTC.

This rearrangement joins TRBV7-2 to TRBJ1-2, with unresolved D. The CDR3 spans 12 residues. The V and J ends lost 4 bases and 5 bases respectively, with 8 bases between them. Germline CDR1 reads SGHTA; CDR2 reads FQGNSA. The CDR3 sequence is CASSSRLYGYTF. The CDR3 DNA reads as TGTGCCAGCAGCTCCCGCCTATATGGCTACACCTTC.